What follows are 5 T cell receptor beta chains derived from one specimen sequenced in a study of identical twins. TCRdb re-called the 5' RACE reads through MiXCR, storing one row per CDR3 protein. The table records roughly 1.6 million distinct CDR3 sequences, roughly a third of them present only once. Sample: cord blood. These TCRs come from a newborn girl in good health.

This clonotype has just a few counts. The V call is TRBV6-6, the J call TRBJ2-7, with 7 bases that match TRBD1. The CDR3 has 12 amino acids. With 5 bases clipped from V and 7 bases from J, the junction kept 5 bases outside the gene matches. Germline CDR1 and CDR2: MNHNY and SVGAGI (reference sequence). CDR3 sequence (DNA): TGTGCCAGCAGTCAACAGGGGAATGAGCAGTACTTC. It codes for CASSQQGNEQYF.

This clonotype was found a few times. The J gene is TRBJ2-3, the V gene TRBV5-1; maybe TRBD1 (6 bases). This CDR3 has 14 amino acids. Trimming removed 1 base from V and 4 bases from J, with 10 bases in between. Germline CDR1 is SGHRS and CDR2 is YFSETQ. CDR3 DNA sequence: TGCGCCAGCAGCTTGTTGGACAGCGCAGATACGCAGTATTTT. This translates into CASSLLDSADTQYF.

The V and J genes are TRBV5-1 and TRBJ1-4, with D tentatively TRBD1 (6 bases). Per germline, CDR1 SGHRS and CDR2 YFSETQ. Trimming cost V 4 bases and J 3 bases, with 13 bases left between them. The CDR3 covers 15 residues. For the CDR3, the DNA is TGCGCCAGCAGCATTCAGGGGTCCCCTAATGAAAAACTGTTTTTT. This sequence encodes CASSIQGSPNEKLFF. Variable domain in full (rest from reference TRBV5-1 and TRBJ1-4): KAGVTQTPRYLIKTRGQQVTLSCSPISGHRSVSWYQQTPGQGLQFLFEYFSETQRNKGNFPGRFSGRQFSNSRSEMNVSTLELGDSALYLCASSIQGSPNEKLFFGSGTQLSVL.

The CDR3 coding sequence is TGCAGTGCTAGTAGGCCAGTTTTCATGAACACTGAAGCTTTCTTT. Amino acids: CSASRPVFMNTEAFF. The rearrangement uses TRBV20-1 and TRBJ1-1; the D is unclear. CDR3 size: 15 residues. Deletions cut 3 bases from V and 0 bases from J, with 14 bases between. Germline V CDR1 and CDR2: DFQATT, SNEGSKA (reference sequence).

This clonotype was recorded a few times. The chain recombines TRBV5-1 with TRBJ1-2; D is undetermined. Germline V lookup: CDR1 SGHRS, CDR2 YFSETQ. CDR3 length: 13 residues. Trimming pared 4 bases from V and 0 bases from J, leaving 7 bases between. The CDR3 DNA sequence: TGCGCCAGCAGCGCCAGGACTAACTATGGCTACACCTTC. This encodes CASSARTNYGYTF.